Shown below are 10 T cell receptor beta chains from a single sample sequenced in a study of cytomegalovirus exposure and HLA in healthy donors. The PCR had 60 Vbeta and 13 Jbeta primers. TCRdb's copy holds only in-frame clones and misses some; the assay was immunoSEQ multiplex PCR. The specimen's table records about 67,000 clones. Sequenced material: PBMCs. The source of these receptors is a woman between 40 and 50 years old in good health and CMV-seropositive.

The V and J genes are TRBV7-3 and TRBJ2-3; 8 positions match TRBD2. Germline CDR1 is SGHTA and CDR2 is FQGTGA. V lost 5 bases, J lost 4 bases, and 5 bases stayed unmatched. The CDR3 runs to 14 residues. CDR3 nucleotides: TGTGCCAGCAGCAGCGGGAGTGGGTCAGATACGCAGTATTTT. Protein: CASSSGSGSDTQYF. The whole variable domain, filled in from reference TRBV7-3 and TRBJ2-3, reads GAGVSQTPSNKVTEKGKYVELRCDPISGHTALYWYRQSLGQGPEFLIYFQGTGAADDSGLPNDRFFAVRPEGSVSTLKIQRTERGDSAVYLCASSSGSGSDTQYFGPGTRLTVL.

This chain uses TRBV4-2 with TRBJ2-3; D remains unclear. This CDR3 comprises 14 residues. V was shortened by 1 base and J by 0 bases, with 5 bases between the two germline ends. Germline loops: CDR1 LGHNA, CDR2 YNFKEQ. CDR3 DNA sequence: TGTGCCAGCAGCCAAGTAGATAGCACAGATACGCAGTATTTT. Translated: CASSQVDSTDTQYF.

The genes are TRBV28 and TRBJ1-5, with TRBD1 matching over 9 bases. Trimming took 5 bases from V and 1 from J; bases not matched to a gene: 3. Germline assignment: CDR1 MDHEN and CDR2 SYDVKM. This CDR3 spans 15 amino acids. CDR3 region: CASSPGQGSNQPQHF. CDR3 sequence (DNA): TGTGCCAGCAGTCCGGGACAGGGAAGCAATCAGCCCCAGCATTTT.

The chain couples TRBV19 to TRBJ2-4, with 8 bases matching TRBD1. Trimming removed 4 bases from V and 0 bases from J; junction bases left unmatched: 5. Germline-derived CDR1 and CDR2 are LNHDA and SQIVND (reference sequence). The CDR3 is 16 residues long. The chain's CDR3 is CASSRTGSAAKNIQYF. In DNA, the CDR3 is TGTGCCAGTAGTAGGACAGGGTCAGCAGCCAAAAACATTCAGTACTTC.

The chain is built from TRBV29-1 and TRBJ1-1; TRBD1 agrees at 7 bases. This CDR3 region has 13 residues. Germline CDR1 SQVTM, CDR2 ANQGSEA. The V and J ends lost 1 base and 7 bases, in that order; junction bases with no gene match: 6. CDR3: CSVEVQGQGEAFF. As DNA, the CDR3 is TGCAGCGTTGAAGTACAGGGGCAAGGTGAAGCTTTCTTT.

The gene calls are TRBV5-4 and TRBJ2-1, with 14 bases aligning to TRBD2. CDR3 length: 18 amino acids. Germline V lookup: CDR1 SGHNT, CDR2 YYREEE (reference sequence). The V gene end was trimmed by 2 bases and the J gene end by 0 bases; junction bases not matched to a gene: 4. CDR3 sequence reads: CASSLGLAGGNSYNEQFF. The CDR3 region has the DNA TGTGCCAGCAGCTTAGGACTAGCGGGAGGTAACTCCTACAATGAGCAGTTCTTC.

This sequence joins TRBV10-2 and TRBJ1-1, with D tentatively TRBD1 (6 bases). V lost 8 bases, J lost 5 bases, and 21 bases lay in between. The CDR3 runs 15 residues. Germline V lookup: CDR1 WSHSY, CDR2 SAAADI. CDR3 residues: CASGRGEGGRTEAFF. The CDR3 DNA is TGCGCCAGCGGAAGAGGGGAAGGGGGAAGGACTGAAGCTTTCTTT.

V and J are TRBV19 and TRBJ2-3; 8 bases line up with TRBD2. The trim removed 4 bases at V and 13 bases at J, leaving 4 bases unmatched. CDR1 is LNHDA and CDR2 is SQIVND in the germline V gene (reference sequence). The CDR3 consists of 11 residues. CDR3 sequence: CASSTGGPKYF. The CDR3 nucleotides are TGTGCCAGTAGTACGGGAGGGCCCAAGTATTTT.

The rearrangement joins TRBV18 to TRBJ2-3, with 10 bases matching TRBD2. Trimming removed 3 bases from V and 3 bases from J; junction bases left unmatched: 0. Looked up from germline, CDR1 is KGHSH and CDR2 is LQKENI. The length of the CDR3 is 14 residues. The CDR3 loop is CASSPSGGTDTQYF. CDR3 DNA: TGTGCCAGCTCACCTAGCGGGGGGACAGATACGCAGTATTTT.

The rearrangement joins TRBV4-3 to TRBJ2-2; a weak D match, TRBD2 (5 bases). Germline V gene lookup returns CDR1 LGHNA and CDR2 YSLEER. V was clipped by 0 bases and J by 0 bases, with 20 bases between them. The length of the CDR3 is 20 residues. For the CDR3, the DNA is TGCGCCAGCAGCCAAGAGAGCGACGGGGAGTGGGTCGCGAACACCGGGGAGCTGTTTTTT. It codes for CASSQESDGEWVANTGELFF.